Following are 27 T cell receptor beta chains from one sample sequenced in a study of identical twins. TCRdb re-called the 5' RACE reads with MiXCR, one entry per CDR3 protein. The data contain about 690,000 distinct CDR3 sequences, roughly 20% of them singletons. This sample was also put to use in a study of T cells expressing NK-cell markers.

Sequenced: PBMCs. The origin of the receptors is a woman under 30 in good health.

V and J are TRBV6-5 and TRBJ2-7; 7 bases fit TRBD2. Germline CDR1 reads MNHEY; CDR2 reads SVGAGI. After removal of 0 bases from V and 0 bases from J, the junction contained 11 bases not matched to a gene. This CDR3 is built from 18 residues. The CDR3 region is CASSYSSLASGSSYEQYF. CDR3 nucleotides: TGTGCCAGCAGTTACTCGAGTTTGGCTAGCGGAAGCTCCTACGAGCAGTACTTC.

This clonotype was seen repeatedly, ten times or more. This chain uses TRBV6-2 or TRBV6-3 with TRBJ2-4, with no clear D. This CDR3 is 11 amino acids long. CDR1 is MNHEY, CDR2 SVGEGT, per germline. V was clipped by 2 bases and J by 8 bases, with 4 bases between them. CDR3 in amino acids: CASSYMDIQYF. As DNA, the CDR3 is TGTGCCAGCAGTTACATGGACATTCAGTACTTC.

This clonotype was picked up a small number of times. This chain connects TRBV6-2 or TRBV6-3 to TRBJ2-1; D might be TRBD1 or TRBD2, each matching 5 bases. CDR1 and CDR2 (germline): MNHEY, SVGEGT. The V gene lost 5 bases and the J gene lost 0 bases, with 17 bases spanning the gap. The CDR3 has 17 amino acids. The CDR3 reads CASSAPRQRASYNEQFF. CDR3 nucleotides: TGTGCCAGCAGTGCACCTCGACAGAGGGCCTCCTACAATGAGCAGTTCTTC.

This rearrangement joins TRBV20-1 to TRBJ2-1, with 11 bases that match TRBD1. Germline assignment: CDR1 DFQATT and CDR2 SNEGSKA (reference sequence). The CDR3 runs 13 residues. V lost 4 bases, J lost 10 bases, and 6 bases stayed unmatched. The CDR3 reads CSATGTGGLEQFF. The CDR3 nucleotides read TGCAGTGCTACCGGGACAGGGGGATTGGAGCAGTTCTTC.

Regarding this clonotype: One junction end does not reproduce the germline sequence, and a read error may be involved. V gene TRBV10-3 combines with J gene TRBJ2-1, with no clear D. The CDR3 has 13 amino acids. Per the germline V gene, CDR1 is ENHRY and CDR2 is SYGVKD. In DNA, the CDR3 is TGTACCATCACTGGGGTTGAATACAATGAGCAGTTCTTC. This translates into CTITGVEYNEQFF.

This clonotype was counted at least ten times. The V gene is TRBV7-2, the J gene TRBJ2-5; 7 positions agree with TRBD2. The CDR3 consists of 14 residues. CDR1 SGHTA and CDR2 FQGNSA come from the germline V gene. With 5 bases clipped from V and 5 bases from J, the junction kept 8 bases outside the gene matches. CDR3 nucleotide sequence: TGTGCCAGCAGCCATAGGACTAGTTGGGAGACCCAGTACTTC. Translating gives CASSHRTSWETQYF.

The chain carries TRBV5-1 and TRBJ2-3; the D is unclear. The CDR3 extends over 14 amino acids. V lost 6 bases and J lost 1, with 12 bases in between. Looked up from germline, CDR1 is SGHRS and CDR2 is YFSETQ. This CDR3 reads CASKADGGTDTQYF. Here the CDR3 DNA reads TGCGCCAGCAAGGCGGACGGTGGCACAGATACGCAGTATTTT. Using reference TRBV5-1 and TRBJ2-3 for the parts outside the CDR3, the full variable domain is KAGVTQTPRYLIKTRGQQVTLSCSPISGHRSVSWYQQTPGQGLQFLFEYFSETQRNKGNFPGRFSGRQFSNSRSEMNVSTLELGDSALYLCASKADGGTDTQYFGPGTRLTVL.

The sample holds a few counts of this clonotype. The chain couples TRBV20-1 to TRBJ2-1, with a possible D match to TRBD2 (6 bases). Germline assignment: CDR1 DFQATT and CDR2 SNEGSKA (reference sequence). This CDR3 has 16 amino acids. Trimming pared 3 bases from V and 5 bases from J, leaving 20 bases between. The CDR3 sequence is CSASVPGEPTHNEQFF. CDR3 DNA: TGCAGTGCTAGCGTCCCGGGAGAACCAACCCACAATGAGCAGTTCTTC.

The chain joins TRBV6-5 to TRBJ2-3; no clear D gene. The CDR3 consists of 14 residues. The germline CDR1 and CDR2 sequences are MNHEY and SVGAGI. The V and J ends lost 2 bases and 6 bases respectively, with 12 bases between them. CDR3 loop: CASSYLPAKDTQYF. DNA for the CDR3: TGTGCCAGCAGTTACCTCCCCGCCAAGGATACGCAGTATTTT.

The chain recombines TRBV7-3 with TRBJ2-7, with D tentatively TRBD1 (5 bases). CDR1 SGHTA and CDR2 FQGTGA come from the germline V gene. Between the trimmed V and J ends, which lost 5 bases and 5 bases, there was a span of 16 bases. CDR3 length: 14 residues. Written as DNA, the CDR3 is TGTGCCAGCAGCCCTCAGGGCCGGTGGGACGAGCAGTACTTC. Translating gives CASSPQGRWDEQYF.

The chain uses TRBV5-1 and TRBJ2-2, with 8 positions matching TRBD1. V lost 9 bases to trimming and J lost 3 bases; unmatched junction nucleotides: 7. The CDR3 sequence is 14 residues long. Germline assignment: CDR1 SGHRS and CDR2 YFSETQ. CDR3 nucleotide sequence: TGCGCCACCTCCGGGACAGGCTACACCGGGGAGCTGTTTTTT. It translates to CATSGTGYTGELFF.

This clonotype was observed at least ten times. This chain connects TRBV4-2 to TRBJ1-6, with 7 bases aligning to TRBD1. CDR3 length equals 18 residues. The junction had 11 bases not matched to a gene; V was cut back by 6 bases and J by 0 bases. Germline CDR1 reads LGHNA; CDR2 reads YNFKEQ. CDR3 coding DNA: TGTGCCAGCAGACCCGGGACAGCCCAAAGCTCCTATAATTCACCCCTCCACTTT. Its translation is CASRPGTAQSSYNSPLHF.

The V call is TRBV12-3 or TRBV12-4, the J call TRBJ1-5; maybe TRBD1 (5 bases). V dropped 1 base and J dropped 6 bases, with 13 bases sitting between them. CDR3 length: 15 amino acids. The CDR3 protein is CASSLGDGGRQPQHF. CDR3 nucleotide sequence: TGTGCCAGCAGTTTAGGGGATGGGGGACGTCAGCCCCAGCATTTT.

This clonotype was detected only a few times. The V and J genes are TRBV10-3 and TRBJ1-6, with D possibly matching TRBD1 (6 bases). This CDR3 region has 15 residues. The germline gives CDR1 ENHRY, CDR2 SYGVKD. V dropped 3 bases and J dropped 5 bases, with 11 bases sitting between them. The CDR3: CAISDSGVNNSPLHF. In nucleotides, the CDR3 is TGTGCCATCAGTGATTCAGGGGTAAATAATTCACCCCTCCACTTT.

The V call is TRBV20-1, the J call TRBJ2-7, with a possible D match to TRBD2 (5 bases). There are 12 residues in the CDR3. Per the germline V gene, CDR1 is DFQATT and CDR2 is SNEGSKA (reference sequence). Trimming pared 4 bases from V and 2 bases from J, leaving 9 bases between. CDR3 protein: CSAKRITYEQYF. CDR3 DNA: TGCAGTGCTAAGCGGATTACCTACGAGCAGTACTTC.

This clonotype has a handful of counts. The CDR3 loop is CSLLEQSYGYTF. CDR3 DNA: TGCAGCCTTTTGGAGCAGTCCTATGGCTACACCTTC. The V call is TRBV29-1, the J call TRBJ1-2; no firm D call. V lost 8 bases to trimming and J lost 4 bases, with 14 bases between them. Per germline, CDR1 SQVTM and CDR2 ANQGSEA. There are 12 residues in the CDR3. The full variable domain, with the rest looked up from reference TRBV29-1 and TRBJ1-2, is SAVISQKPSRDICQRGTSLTIQCQVDSQVTMMFWYRQQPGQSLTLIATANQGSEATYESGFVIDKFPISRPNLTFSTLTVSNMSPEDSSIYLCSLLEQSYGYTFGSGTRLTVV.

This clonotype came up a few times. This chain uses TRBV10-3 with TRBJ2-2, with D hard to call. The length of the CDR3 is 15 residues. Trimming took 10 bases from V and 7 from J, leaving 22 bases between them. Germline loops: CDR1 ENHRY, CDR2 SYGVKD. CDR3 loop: CATTSLRTVSGELFF. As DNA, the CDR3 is TGTGCCACCACCTCCCTCAGGACCGTAAGCGGGGAGCTGTTTTTT.

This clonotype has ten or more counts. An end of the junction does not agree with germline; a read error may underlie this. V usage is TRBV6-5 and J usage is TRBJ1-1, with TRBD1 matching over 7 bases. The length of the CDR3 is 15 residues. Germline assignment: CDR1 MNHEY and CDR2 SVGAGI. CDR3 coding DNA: TGTGCCAGCAGTTCCGGGACAGTTCTGAATACTGAAGCTTTCTTT. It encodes CASSSGTVLNTEAFF.

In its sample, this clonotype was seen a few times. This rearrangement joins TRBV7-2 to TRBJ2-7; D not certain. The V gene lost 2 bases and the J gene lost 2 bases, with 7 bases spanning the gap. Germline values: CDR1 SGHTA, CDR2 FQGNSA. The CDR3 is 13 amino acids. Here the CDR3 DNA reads TGTGCCAGCAGCTTATATAAGGCCTACGAGCAGTACTTC. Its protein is CASSLYKAYEQYF.

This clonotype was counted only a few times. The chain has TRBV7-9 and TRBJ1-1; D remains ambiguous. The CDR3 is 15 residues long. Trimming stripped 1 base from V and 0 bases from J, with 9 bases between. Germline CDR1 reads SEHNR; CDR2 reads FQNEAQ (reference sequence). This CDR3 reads CASSLVYPMNTEAFF. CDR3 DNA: TGTGCCAGCAGCTTAGTCTATCCAATGAACACTGAAGCTTTCTTT.

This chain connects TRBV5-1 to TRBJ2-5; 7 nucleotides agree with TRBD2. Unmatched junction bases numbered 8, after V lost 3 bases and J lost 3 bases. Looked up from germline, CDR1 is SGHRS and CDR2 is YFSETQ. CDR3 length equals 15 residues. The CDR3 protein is CASSWGGTGEETQYF. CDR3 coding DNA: TGCGCCAGCAGCTGGGGGGGGACTGGAGAAGAGACCCAGTACTTC.

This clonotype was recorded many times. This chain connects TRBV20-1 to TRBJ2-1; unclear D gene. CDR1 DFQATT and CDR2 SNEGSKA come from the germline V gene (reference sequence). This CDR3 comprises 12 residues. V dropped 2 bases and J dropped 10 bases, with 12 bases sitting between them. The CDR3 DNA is TGCAGTGCTAGACCCACTCTAGGGGAGCAGTTCTTC. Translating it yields CSARPTLGEQFF.

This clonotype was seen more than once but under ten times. CDR3 protein: CASSQDHRETQYF. The CDR3 region has the DNA TGCGCCAGCAGCCAAGATCATCGGGAGACCCAGTACTTC. This chain joins TRBV4-1 and TRBJ2-5; D gene unclear. V was trimmed by 0 bases and J by 5 bases, leaving 7 bases between them. Germline CDR1 and CDR2: MGHRA and YSYEKL. CDR3 length: 13 residues.

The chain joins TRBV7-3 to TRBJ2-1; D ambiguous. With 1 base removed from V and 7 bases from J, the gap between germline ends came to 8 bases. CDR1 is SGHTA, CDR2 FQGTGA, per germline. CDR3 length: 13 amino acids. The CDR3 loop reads CASSLRPENEQFF. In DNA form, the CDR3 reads TGTGCCAGCAGCTTAAGGCCCGAAAATGAGCAGTTCTTC.

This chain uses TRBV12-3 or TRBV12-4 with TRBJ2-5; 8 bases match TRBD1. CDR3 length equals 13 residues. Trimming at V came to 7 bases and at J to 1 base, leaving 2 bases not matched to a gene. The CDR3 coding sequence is TGTGCCAGCACCGACAGGGGCCAAGAGACCCAGTACTTC. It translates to CASTDRGQETQYF.

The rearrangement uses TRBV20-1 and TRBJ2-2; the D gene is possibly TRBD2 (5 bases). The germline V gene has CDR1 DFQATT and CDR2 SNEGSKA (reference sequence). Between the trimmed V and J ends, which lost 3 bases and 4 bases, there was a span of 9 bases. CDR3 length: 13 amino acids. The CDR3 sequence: CSARPRVTGELFF. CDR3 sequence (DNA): TGCAGTGCTAGGCCGAGGGTCACCGGGGAGCTGTTTTTT.

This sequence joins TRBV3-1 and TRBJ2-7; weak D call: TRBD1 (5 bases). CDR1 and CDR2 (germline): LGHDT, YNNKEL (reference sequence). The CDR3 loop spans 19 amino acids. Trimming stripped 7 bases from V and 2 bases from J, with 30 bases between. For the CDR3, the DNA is TGTGCCAGCACCAAGGGGCGAGATGAACATCCTCCAATTACCTACGAGCAGTACTTC. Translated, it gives CASTKGRDEHPPITYEQYF.